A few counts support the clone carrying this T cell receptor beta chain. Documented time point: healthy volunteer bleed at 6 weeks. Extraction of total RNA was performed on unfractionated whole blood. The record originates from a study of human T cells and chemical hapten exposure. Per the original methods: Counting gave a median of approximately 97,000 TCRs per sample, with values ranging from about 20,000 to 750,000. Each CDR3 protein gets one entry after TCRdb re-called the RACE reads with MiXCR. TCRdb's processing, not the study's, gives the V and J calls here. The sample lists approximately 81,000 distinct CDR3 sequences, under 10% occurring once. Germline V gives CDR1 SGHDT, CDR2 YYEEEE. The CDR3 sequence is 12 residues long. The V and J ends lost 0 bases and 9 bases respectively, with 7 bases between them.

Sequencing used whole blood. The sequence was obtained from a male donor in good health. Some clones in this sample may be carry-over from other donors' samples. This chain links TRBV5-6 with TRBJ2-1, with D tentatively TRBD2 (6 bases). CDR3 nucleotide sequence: TGTGCCAGCAGCTTGGGGAGGGGTGAGCAGTTCTTC. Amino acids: CASSLGRGEQFF.